This T cell receptor beta chain was sequenced for a study of CD8 T cells in ankylosing spondylitis. The study, taken as a whole, reports: Ankylosing spondylitis blood seemed to carry a telltale TCR beta motif made of under ten highly homologous variants. Earlier literature documents some of the motif variants in reactive arthritis synovial fluid and blood.

TCRdb recomputed calls from the 5' RACE reads with MiXCR, one row per CDR3 protein. The repertoire consists of under 400,000 distinct CDR3 sequences, with around a tenth occurring once and the leading ten covering about 10%. The sample holds many counts of this clonotype. Its cognate antigen is unknown. The sequenced sample consisted of blood, either unsorted or a sorted T cell fraction (not recorded which). The TCR comes from a female donor with ankylosing spondylitis or in good health (not recorded which).

CDR3 bases: TGTGCCAGCAGTTACATCAGGAACCTCATTTATGGCTACACCTTC. Its translation is CASSYIRNLIYGYTF. The chain couples TRBV6-5 to TRBJ1-2; D not resolved. Trimming took 2 bases from V and 5 from J, leaving 15 bases between them. CDR3 size: 15 residues. The germline gives CDR1 MNHEY, CDR2 SVGAGI.